The 13 T cell receptor beta chains reported below all come from one sample, sequenced in a study of CD8 T cells in ankylosing spondylitis. TCRdb re-derived calls from the 5' RACE reads in MiXCR, one entry per CDR3 protein. Of about 190,000 distinct CDR3 sequences detected, 13% appear once; the ten largest clones hold approximately 11%. Source material: blood, either unsorted or a sorted T cell fraction (not recorded which). The origin of the receptors is a female donor with ankylosing spondylitis or in good health (not recorded which).

This clonotype was seen repeatedly, ten times or more. CDR3 region: CASSPDDGRSPLHF. The CDR3 nucleotides read TGTGCCAGCAGTCCGGACGATGGGCGATCACCCCTCCACTTT. The J gene is TRBJ1-6, the V gene TRBV6-4; D remains ambiguous. Between the trimmed V and J ends, which lost 5 bases and 10 bases, there was a span of 15 bases. The CDR3 consists of 14 residues. Germline CDR1 MRHNA, CDR2 SNTAGT.

This clonotype was found many times. The V gene is TRBV29-1, the J gene TRBJ2-5; D remains unclear. CDR3 length equals 13 residues. CDR1 SQVTM and CDR2 ANQGSEA come from the germline V gene. Trimming removed 5 bases at V and 2 bases at J, with 12 bases between. In nucleotides, the CDR3 is TGCAGCGTTCGGCCACAAAATCAAGAGACCCAGTACTTC. This encodes CSVRPQNQETQYF.

The chain has TRBV6-2 or TRBV6-3 and TRBJ2-3; D unclear. From germline, CDR1 is MNHEY and CDR2 SVGEGT. V lost 2 bases to trimming and J lost 2 bases, with 5 bases between them. CDR3 length equals 13 residues. The CDR3 protein is CASSYTDTDTQYF. CDR3 nucleotides: TGTGCCAGCAGTTACACAGACACAGATACGCAGTATTTT.

The genes are TRBV7-2 and TRBJ2-1; 11 bases are a match to TRBD1. The CDR3 consists of 16 residues. The V segment lost 6 bases and the J segment 7 bases; nucleotides outside the gene matches: 11. Germline-derived CDR1 and CDR2 are SGHTA and FQGNSA. The CDR3 DNA is TGTGCCAGCAGGCGGCCGGGGACAGGGGGAGTTAATGAGCAGTTCTTC. This translates into CASRRPGTGGVNEQFF.

The chain couples TRBV12-3 or TRBV12-4 to TRBJ1-1; possibly TRBD1 for D (5 bases). This CDR3 has 11 amino acids. DNA of the CDR3: TGTGCTTCAGGTAGGGGCACTGAAGCTTTCTTT. This translates into CASGRGTEAFF.

A few counts support this clonotype. This sequence joins TRBV7-9 and TRBJ2-1; 10 nucleotides agree with TRBD1. V was pared by 3 bases and J by 8 bases, with 7 bases of the junction left unmatched. Looked up from germline, CDR1 is SEHNR and CDR2 is FQNEAQ (reference sequence). CDR3 length: 15 amino acids. This CDR3 is CASSFLGQGTYEQFF. CDR3 nucleotides: TGTGCCAGCAGCTTCCTGGGACAGGGGACCTATGAGCAGTTCTTC.

This clonotype has a count of ten or more. The J gene is TRBJ1-2, the V gene TRBV12-3 or TRBV12-4, with 8 nucleotides matching TRBD1. CDR3 size: 15 residues. J gave up 0 bases and V 5 bases, and 5 bases lay outside the gene matches. DNA for the CDR3: TGTGCCAGCAGTCCCCTGGACAGGGCTAACTATGGCTACACCTTC. Protein sequence: CASSPLDRANYGYTF.

This clonotype was picked up many times. The CDR3 DNA reads TGTGCCACCAGCAGAGATCGGACAGCGCTTGAAGCTTTCTTT. This encodes CATSRDRTALEAFF. The chain combines TRBV15 with TRBJ1-1; TRBD1 is a possible D gene (6 bases). This CDR3 has 14 residues. Per germline, CDR1 LNHNV and CDR2 YYDKDF (reference sequence). The V gene lost 0 bases and the J gene lost 7 bases, with 12 bases spanning the gap.

The chain links TRBV6-1 to TRBJ2-3; 14 bases agree with TRBD2. The V gene end was trimmed by 4 bases and the J gene end by 8 bases; junction bases not matched to a gene: 8. From germline, CDR1 is MNHNS and CDR2 SASEGT. This CDR3 spans 16 amino acids. CDR3 protein: CASSGLAGGSQGTQYF. CDR3 in DNA: TGTGCCAGCAGTGGACTAGCGGGAGGGAGCCAGGGTACGCAGTATTTT.

This chain links TRBV5-1 with TRBJ1-4; perhaps TRBD1 as D (6 bases). The V end lost 4 bases, the J end lost 7 bases, and 14 bases lay between the germline ends. Germline CDR1 and CDR2: SGHRS and YFSETQ. The CDR3 is made up of 14 amino acids. This chain's CDR3 is CASSLTGSGEKLFF. The CDR3 coding sequence is TGCGCCAGCAGCCTGACAGGTTCGGGTGAAAAACTGTTTTTT.

This clonotype was counted ten times or more. J is TRBJ2-1 and V is TRBV12-3 or TRBV12-4; maybe TRBD2 (5 bases). The CDR3 sequence is 16 residues long. Deletions cut 3 bases from V and 10 bases from J, with 22 bases between. As DNA, the CDR3 is TGTGCCAGCAGTTTCGGTGCAATTAGCGCGCTCGGGGAGCAGTTCTTC. Its translation is CASSFGAISALGEQFF.

Many counts were recorded for this clonotype. V and J are TRBV12-3 or TRBV12-4 and TRBJ2-1; no clear D gene. The V and J ends lost 4 bases and 6 bases respectively, with 19 bases between them. The CDR3 length is 16 residues. For the CDR3, the DNA is TGTGCCAGCAGTTCCCTAGTAGTAGGTATGGGCAATGAGCAGTTCTTC. Residues: CASSSLVVGMGNEQFF.

The chain is built from TRBV5-1 and TRBJ2-5; maybe TRBD1 (6 bases). In germline, CDR1 is SGHRS, CDR2 YFSETQ. V was clipped by 4 bases and J by 1 base, with 11 bases between them. This CDR3 spans 14 amino acids. CDR3 region: CASSTGTSQETQYF. CDR3 nucleotides: TGCGCCAGCAGCACCGGGACATCCCAAGAGACCCAGTACTTC.